This T cell receptor beta chain comes out of a study of CD4+ T cells in melanoma. Study-wide results and limits: Neoantigen-specific CD4+ T cells in melanoma reportedly had diverse differentiation states. CD8+ T cell, macrophage and B cell function reportedly correlated with neoantigen-specific CD4+ T cells.

A word on this clone: The target antigen is unknown.

TCRdb's table, derived via immunoSEQ multiplex PCR, lists solely in-frame clones and lacks some. In the table there are 10,000 to 13,000 clones, about 72% of which are singletons. J was trimmed by 4 bases and V by 4 bases; bases with no gene match: 6. CDR1 is SGHKS, CDR2 YYEKEE, per germline (reference sequence). The CDR3 loop spans 14 amino acids. The sequenced material came from cells from a culture (not recorded whether cultured in vitro). This receptor was identified in a human donor with melanoma. The chain couples TRBV5-5 to TRBJ2-3; TRBD2 agrees at 7 bases. The CDR3 protein is CASSRGDFSDTQYF. CDR3 sequence (DNA): TGTGCCAGCAGCCGGGGGGATTTCTCAGATACGCAGTATTTT.